This T cell receptor beta chain derives from a study of shared clonotypes between healthy human individuals. About 200 ng DNA, tens of thousands of T cell genomes, went into each sorted-subset replicate PCR. This table comes from immunoSEQ multiplex PCR, and its TCRdb copy is limited to in-frame clones, with some not included. Of about 2.4 million clones in the sample, under 95% were seen once. Notes on the study in general: For naive CD4 cells, approximately 4.7% of clonotypes were shared across a few donors. Non-shared clonotypes had lower generation probabilities than those shared by all four donors. Generally, naive subsets came out with larger estimated richness than memory subsets.

Concerning this clone itself: Its antigen remains unknown.

This CDR3 contains 14 residues. The V gene lost 2 bases and the J gene lost 5 bases, with 10 bases spanning the gap. Germline loops: CDR1 SGHRS, CDR2 YFSETQ. The source is a man between 18 and 29 years old in good health. Some clones in this sample may be carry-over from other donors' samples. Sequenced sample: naive CD4+ T cells from PBMCs. The subset denotes: CD45RA+ positively selected. The chain carries TRBV5-1 and TRBJ2-2; the D is unclear. The CDR3 coding sequence is TGCGCCAGCAGCTTATCCGTCCCTACCGGGGAGCTGTTTTTT. Encoded protein: CASSLSVPTGELFF. The entire variable domain, with the rest obtained from reference TRBV5-1 and TRBJ2-2, is as follows: KAGVTQTPRYLIKTRGQQVTLSCSPISGHRSVSWYQQTPGQGLQFLFEYFSETQRNKGNFPGRFSGRQFSNSRSEMNVSTLELGDSALYLCASSLSVPTGELFFGEGSRLTVL.